The sequence of this T cell receptor beta chain was determined in a study of shared clonotypes between healthy human individuals. Study outcomes and limitations: Investigators collected only blood, and repertoires in tissues likely differ.

All the donors were Caucasian adults who lived in Nashville, Tennessee. Researchers ran the assay at a deep level. Researchers divided each subset's genomic DNA evenly across several immunoSEQ plates. Sequencing used immunoSEQ multiplex PCR; TCRdb keeps in-frame clones, though not all of them. The sample lists about 530,000 clones; roughly 85% were seen once. Germline values: CDR1 SGHDT, CDR2 YYEEEE. The V end lost 4 bases, the J end lost 2 bases, and 13 bases lay between the germline ends. The CDR3 is 15 amino acids. Comment on this clone: Its antigen is not identified.

The origin of this receptor is a middle-aged woman in good health. Some clones in this sample may be carry-over from other donors' samples. The sequenced sample consisted of PBMCs. V usage is TRBV5-6 and J usage is TRBJ2-1, with D perhaps TRBD2 (5 bases). The CDR3, as DNA: TGTGCCAGCAGCATTCTAGAGGGTCCCTACAATGAGCAGTTCTTC. Translation: CASSILEGPYNEQFF.